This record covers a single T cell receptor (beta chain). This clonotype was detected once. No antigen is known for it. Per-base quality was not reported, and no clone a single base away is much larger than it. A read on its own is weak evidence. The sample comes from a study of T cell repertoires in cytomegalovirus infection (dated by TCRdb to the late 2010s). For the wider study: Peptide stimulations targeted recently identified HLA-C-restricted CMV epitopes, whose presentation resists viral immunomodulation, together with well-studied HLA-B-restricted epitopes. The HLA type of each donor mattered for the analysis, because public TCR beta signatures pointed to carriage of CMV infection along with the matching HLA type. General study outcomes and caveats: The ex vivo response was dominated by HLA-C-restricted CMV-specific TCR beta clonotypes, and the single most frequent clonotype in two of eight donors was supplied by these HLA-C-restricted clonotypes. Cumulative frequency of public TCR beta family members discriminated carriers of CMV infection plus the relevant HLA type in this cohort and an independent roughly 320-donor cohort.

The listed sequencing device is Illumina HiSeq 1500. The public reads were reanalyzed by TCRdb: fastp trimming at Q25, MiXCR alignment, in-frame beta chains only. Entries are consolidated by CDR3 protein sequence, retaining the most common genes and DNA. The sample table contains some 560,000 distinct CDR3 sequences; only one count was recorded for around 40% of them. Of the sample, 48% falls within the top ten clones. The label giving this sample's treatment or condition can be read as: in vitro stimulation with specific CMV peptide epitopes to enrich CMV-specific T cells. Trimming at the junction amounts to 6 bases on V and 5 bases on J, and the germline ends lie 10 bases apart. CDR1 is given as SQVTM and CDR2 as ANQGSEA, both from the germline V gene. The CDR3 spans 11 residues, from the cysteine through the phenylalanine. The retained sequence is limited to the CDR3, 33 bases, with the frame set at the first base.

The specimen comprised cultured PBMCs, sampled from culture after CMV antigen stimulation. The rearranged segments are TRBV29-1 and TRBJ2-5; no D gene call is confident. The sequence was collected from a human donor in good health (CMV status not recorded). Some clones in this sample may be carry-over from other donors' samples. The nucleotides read TGCAGCGTGGCTACCTTGGAGACCCAGTACTTC. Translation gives CSVATLETQYF.